Only one count was recorded for the clone carrying this T cell receptor beta chain. Its antigen is not identified. The entry originates in a study of shared clonotypes between healthy human individuals. Notes on the study in general: The study found lower generation probabilities in non-shared clonotypes than in those shared by all four donors. Tissue TCR repertoires likely differ from these blood-only repertoires. Among donors, sharing of clonotypes was expected to be affected by sequencing depth.

Germline lookup yields CDR1 SGDLS and CDR2 YYNGEE. V was clipped by 1 base and J by 3 bases; unmatched bases: 2. This CDR3 is built from 15 residues. Genomic DNA (from each subset) was split evenly across several immunoSEQ plates. Profiled with immunoSEQ multiplex PCR; TCRdb holds only in-frame clones, not every one. This sample yields about 680,000 clones, of which around three quarters are seen a single time; about 1.8% belongs to the top ten. The source is a woman between 25 and 40 years old in good health. J is TRBJ2-2 and V is TRBV9; TRBD2 matches 8 bases. Specimen: memory CD4+ T cells sorted from blood. Subset indicated: CD45RA-negative fraction. CDR3 loop: CASSVTSGYTGELFF. The CDR3 nucleotides read TGTGCCAGCAGCGTAACTAGCGGATACACCGGGGAGCTGTTTTTT.